A single sample gave rise to the 23 T cell receptor beta chains below, sequenced in a study of post-analysis software for immune sequencing data. The antigens for these receptors are not known. Tagging with unique molecular identifiers was a feature of the TCR beta cDNA libraries. Each CDR3 protein gets one entry after TCRdb re-called the PCR reads with MiXCR. The table has around 190,000 distinct CDR3 sequences, roughly 30% seen once. General study findings and limits: There were a few TRBV segments more frequent in patients than controls, and TRBV5-6, TRBV5-1 and TRBV20-1 were among them.

The sequencing input was blood. These receptors came from a girl aged 2-17 years with multiple sclerosis.

This clonotype has more than one count but fewer than ten. The J gene is TRBJ1-1, the V gene TRBV28, with a tentative D call TRBD1 (5 bases). V lost 2 bases and J lost 7, with 14 bases in between. The CDR3 is made up of 14 amino acids. Germline CDR1 MDHEN, CDR2 SYDVKM. The CDR3 loop is CASSLGDGSGEAFF. The CDR3 DNA sequence: TGTGCCAGCAGTTTAGGGGACGGATCAGGTGAAGCTTTCTTT.

For this clonotype: A much larger clone is a single base away; this may be a read error. For the CDR3, the DNA is TGTGCCAGCGGACGGACAGTTCAAGAGACCCAGTACTTC. It encodes CASGRTVQETQYF. The chain uses TRBV6-4 and TRBJ2-5; a weak D match, TRBD1 (6 bases). This CDR3 spans 13 amino acids. Germline CDR1 reads MRHNA; CDR2 reads SNTAGT. Between the trimmed V and J ends, which lost 8 bases and 2 bases, there was a span of 12 bases.

In the case of this clonotype: Being one base from a much bigger clone, this may be a read error. The chain couples TRBV4-1 to TRBJ2-7; D ambiguous. The CDR3 has 14 amino acids. Trimming shortened V by 1 base and J by 4 bases, and 11 bases separated the two germline ends. The germline gives CDR1 MGHRA, CDR2 YSYEKL. The CDR3 region has the DNA TGCGCCAGCAGCCAAGGAGACCTCTGTTACGAGCAGTACTTC. Protein product: CASSQGDLCYEQYF.

In this sample, this clonotype turned up a few times. The chain combines TRBV5-1 with TRBJ2-1; D remains unclear. Germline assignment: CDR1 SGHRS and CDR2 YFSETQ. This CDR3 comprises 15 residues. Trimming took off 0 bases at V and 0 bases at J, with 7 bases between the two ends. The CDR3 region is CASSLASFSYNEQFF. The CDR3, as DNA: TGCGCCAGCAGCTTGGCCAGCTTCTCCTACAATGAGCAGTTCTTC. Supplemented by reference TRBV5-1 and TRBJ2-1, the full variable domain reads KAGVTQTPRYLIKTRGQQVTLSCSPISGHRSVSWYQQTPGQGLQFLFEYFSETQRNKGNFPGRFSGRQFSNSRSEMNVSTLELGDSALYLCASSLASFSYNEQFFGPGTRLTVL.

This chain connects TRBV11-2 to TRBJ2-5; 8 positions match TRBD2. J lost 4 bases, V lost 5 bases, and 6 bases had no gene match. This CDR3 has 14 amino acids. Germline values: CDR1 SGHAT, CDR2 FQNNGV. As DNA, the CDR3 is TGTGCCAGCAGCATCGGGGGGGAGGGAGAGACCCAGTACTTC. Amino acids: CASSIGGEGETQYF.

Worth noting for this clonotype: One end of the junction is discordant with germline, which a read error may explain. The CDR3 spells CASSLLLAVSSYNELFF. CDR3 DNA sequence: TGCGCCAGCAGCTTGTTACTAGCGGTGAGCTCCTACAATGAGCTGTTCTTC. The chain employs TRBV5-1 and TRBJ2-1; TRBD2 matches at 8 bases. Looked up from germline, CDR1 is SGHRS and CDR2 is YFSETQ. This CDR3 is 17 amino acids long. Full variable domain (remainder filled in from reference TRBV5-1 and TRBJ2-1): KAGVTQTPRYLIKTRGQQVTLSCSPISGHRSVSWYQQTPGQGLQFLFEYFSETQRNKGNFPGRFSGRQFSNSRSEMNVSTLELGDSALYLCASSLLLAVSSYNELFFGPGTRLTVL.

This chain links TRBV12-3 or TRBV12-4 with TRBJ2-3; TRBD2 matches at 12 bases. This CDR3 has 15 residues. Trimming took 2 bases from V and 4 from J; bases not matched to a gene: 1. CDR3 amino acids: CASSLLAGGADTQYF. Here the CDR3 DNA reads TGTGCCAGCAGTTTACTAGCGGGGGGGGCAGATACGCAGTATTTT.

This clonotype was found a few times. This sequence joins TRBV3-1 and TRBJ1-4; 7 positions match TRBD1. This CDR3 has 14 amino acids. The V gene's germline CDR1 is LGHDT and CDR2 YNNKEL (reference sequence). Losses at the gene ends were 4 bases for V and 7 bases for J; bases not matched to a gene: 6. The CDR3 region has the DNA TGTGCCAGCAGCCCCAGGGGGAGTGGTGAAAAACTGTTTTTT. Protein: CASSPRGSGEKLFF. The complete variable domain, with remaining parts taken from reference TRBV3-1 and TRBJ1-4, reads DTAVSQTPKYLVTQMGNDKSIKCEQNLGHDTMYWYKQDSKKFLKIMFSYNNKELIINETVPNRFSPKSPDKAHLNLHINSLELGDSAVYFCASSPRGSGEKLFFGSGTQLSVL.

Note on this clonotype: It may be a read error: a sequence one base away is much more abundant. The chain combines TRBV28 with TRBJ2-7, with 8 bases that match TRBD2. Germline CDR1 is MDHEN and CDR2 is SYDVKM. This CDR3 contains 15 residues. V lost 4 bases and J lost 5; bases outside the gene matches: 10. CDR3 nucleotide sequence: TGTGCCAGCAGTTCGGGCAGCGGGAGTAGGAACGAGCAGTACTTC. As protein: CASSSGSGSRNEQYF.

This clonotype was counted only a few times. V is TRBV5-1 and J is TRBJ2-5; 11 nucleotides align to TRBD1. Trimming cost V 4 bases and J 5 bases; bases outside gene matches: 7. There are 15 residues in the CDR3. Germline values: CDR1 SGHRS, CDR2 YFSETQ. CDR3 nucleotides: TGCGCCAGCAGCCTCGGACAGGGGGCTGGGGAGACCCAGTACTTC. Translated, it gives CASSLGQGAGETQYF. The variable domain in full, completed from reference TRBV5-1 and TRBJ2-5, reads KAGVTQTPRYLIKTRGQQVTLSCSPISGHRSVSWYQQTPGQGLQFLFEYFSETQRNKGNFPGRFSGRQFSNSRSEMNVSTLELGDSALYLCASSLGQGAGETQYFGPGTRLLVL.

As regards this clonotype: Relative to the germline gene, one junction end is altered; a read error may explain this. CDR3 in DNA: TGCGCCAGCAGCCGGACAGGAGTTAATGGAAAACTGTTTTTT. Protein product: CASSRTGVNGKLFF. The chain links TRBV5-1 to TRBJ1-4, with TRBD1 matching 7 bases. The germline CDR1 and CDR2 sequences are SGHRS and YFSETQ. This CDR3 spans 14 amino acids.

This clonotype has ten or more counts. The chain couples TRBV5-5 to TRBJ2-4; D is ambiguous. V dropped 2 bases and J dropped 3 bases, with 9 bases sitting between them. The CDR3 has 14 residues. Germline V CDR1 and CDR2: SGHKS, YYEKEE (reference sequence). DNA of the CDR3: TGTGCCAGCAGCTTCTCGGGCGTCAAAAACATTCAGTACTTC. Translated, it gives CASSFSGVKNIQYF. Drawing the rest from reference TRBV5-5 and TRBJ2-4, the complete variable domain is DAGVTQSPTHLIKTRGQQVTLRCSPISGHKSVSWYQQVLGQGPQFIFQYYEKEERGRGNFPDRFSARQFPNYSSELNVNALLLGDSALYLCASSFSGVKNIQYFGAGTRLSVL.

A note on this clonotype: The junction shows a germline mismatch at one end, possibly a read error. The rearrangement links TRBV6-6 to TRBJ1-5, with D unresolved. CDR3 size: 15 residues. CDR1 is MNHNY and CDR2 is SVGAGI in the germline V gene (reference sequence). The CDR3 spells CASSYTDSSYQPQHF. The CDR3 DNA sequence: TGTGCCAGCAGTTACACCGATTCTAGCTATCAGCCCCAGCATTTT.

This clonotype was seen more than once but under ten times. The gene calls are TRBV20-1 and TRBJ2-7, with 8 bases that match TRBD2. The CDR3 totals 16 residues. Germline V lookup: CDR1 DFQATT, CDR2 SNEGSKA (reference sequence). The trim removed 0 bases at V and 3 bases at J, leaving 10 bases unmatched. DNA for the CDR3: TGCAGTGCTAGAGACGGGGGGGAGCGGGAGAACTACGAGCAGTACTTC. Translating it yields CSARDGGERENYEQYF.

In its sample, this clonotype was seen many times. J is TRBJ2-5 and V is TRBV29-1; D unresolved. This CDR3 has 16 residues. The V and J ends lost 4 bases and 2 bases respectively, with 20 bases between them. Germline CDR1 is SQVTM and CDR2 is ANQGSEA. CDR3 in amino acids: CSVGGIRWGNQETQYF. In DNA, the CDR3 is TGCAGCGTTGGTGGGATCAGGTGGGGAAATCAAGAGACCCAGTACTTC.

This clonotype has a count of ten or more. V and J are TRBV30 and TRBJ1-6; D uncertain. The CDR3 consists of 12 residues. CDR1 is GTSNPN and CDR2 is SVGIG in the germline V gene (reference sequence). Trimming left V 5 bases short and J 7 bases short, with 9 bases between. Written as DNA, the CDR3 is TGTGCCTGGCACTACAGCAATTCACCCCTCCACTTT. Its translation: CAWHYSNSPLHF.

The chain is built from TRBV7-6 and TRBJ1-2; D gene unclear. Trimming cost V 1 base and J 11 bases, with 14 bases left between them. The CDR3 length is 13 residues. Germline CDR1 and CDR2: SGHVS and FNYEAQ. CDR3 sequence: CASSLGLTAEYTF. The CDR3 DNA sequence: TGTGCCAGCAGCTTAGGCCTCACAGCTGAATACACCTTC.

CDR3 nucleotide sequence: TGTGCCACCAGCACGACAGGGCCCCACGAGCAGTACTTC. This codes for CATSTTGPHEQYF. V is TRBV15 and J is TRBJ2-5, with 7 bases identical to TRBD1. The J call is doubtful: the DNA matches TRBJ2-7 better. Germline V gene lookup returns CDR1 LNHNV and CDR2 YYDKDF (reference sequence). The CDR3 is 13 amino acids.

V usage is TRBV12-3 or TRBV12-4 and J usage is TRBJ1-1; the D gene is possibly TRBD1 (6 bases). The V gene lost 7 bases and the J gene lost 3 bases, with 9 bases spanning the gap. CDR3 length: 12 residues. The CDR3: CASKGEYTEAFF. As DNA, the CDR3 is TGTGCCAGCAAGGGGGAGTACACTGAAGCTTTCTTT.

This clonotype was seen at least ten times. The chain employs TRBV20-1 and TRBJ2-3; D is undetermined. V lost 6 bases and J 2 bases, leaving 18 bases between the germline ends. CDR3 size: 15 residues. Germline loops: CDR1 DFQATT, CDR2 SNEGSKA (reference sequence). CDR3: CSAPASSRNTDTQYF. The CDR3 nucleotides read TGCAGTGCGCCGGCGAGTAGCCGGAACACAGATACGCAGTATTTT.

This clonotype was seen repeatedly, ten times or more. V gene TRBV9 combines with J gene TRBJ2-7, with D perhaps matching TRBD1 or TRBD2 (5 bases each). Per germline, CDR1 SGDLS and CDR2 YYNGEE. The germline V and J ends were trimmed by 5 bases and 3 bases, with 15 bases remaining between them. The CDR3 runs 14 residues. The CDR3 sequence: CASSSRGPNYEQYF. DNA of the CDR3: TGTGCCAGCAGTAGTCGGGGACCCAACTACGAGCAGTACTTC.

Note on this clonotype: This may be a read error, as it is one base from a much larger clone. The chain is built from TRBV12-3 or TRBV12-4 and TRBJ2-3; D remains ambiguous. V lost 3 bases and J 1 base, leaving 5 bases between the germline ends. The CDR3 consists of 13 residues. Here the CDR3 reads CASSLRCTDTQYF. The CDR3 coding sequence is TGTGCCAGCAGTTTGCGCTGCACAGATACGCAGTATTTT.

V is TRBV5-1 and J is TRBJ2-1; no definite D call. TRBJ2-7 explains the end of the DNA better; the J call may be wrong. Per germline, CDR1 SGHRS and CDR2 YFSETQ. The CDR3 has 13 amino acids. The CDR3 bases are TGCGCCAGCAGCTTTACCCAAAACAATGAGCAGTACTTC. Translating gives CASSFTQNNEQYF.